This T cell receptor (beta chain) emerged from a study of control samples from healthy donors and cancer patients. Between the trimmed V and J ends, which lost 4 bases and 2 bases, there was a span of 18 bases. The CDR3 extends over 16 amino acids. Germline lookup yields CDR1 SEHNR and CDR2 FQNEAQ (reference sequence). Here immunoSEQ multiplex PCR was the method, and the copy in TCRdb shows in-frame clones only, minus some. The top ten clones hold more than 6.5% of a sample with more than 100,000 clones, 91% of them seen once. Sequenced input: blood. The chain joins TRBV7-9 to TRBJ2-7; either TRBD1 or TRBD2 may fit D (6 bases each). The sequence was collected from a young man in good health. CDR3 protein: CASSSEGTYAPYEQYF. The DNA for the CDR3 is TGTGCCAGCAGCTCGGAGGGGACATACGCACCCTACGAGCAGTACTTC.